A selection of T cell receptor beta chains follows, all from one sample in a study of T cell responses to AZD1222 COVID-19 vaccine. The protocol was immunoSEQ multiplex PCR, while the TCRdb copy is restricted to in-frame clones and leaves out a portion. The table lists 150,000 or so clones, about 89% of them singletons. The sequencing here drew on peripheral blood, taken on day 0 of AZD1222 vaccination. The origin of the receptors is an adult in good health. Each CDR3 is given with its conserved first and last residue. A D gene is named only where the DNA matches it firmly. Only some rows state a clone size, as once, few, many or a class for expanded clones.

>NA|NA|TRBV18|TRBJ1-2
CASSLQGNPGGYTF
TGTGCCAGCTCACTACAGGGTAACCCTGGAGGCTACACCTTC
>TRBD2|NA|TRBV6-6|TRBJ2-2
CASRASGRLNTGELFF
TGTGCCAGCAGGGCTAGCGGGAGATTGAACACCGGGGAGCTGTTTTTT
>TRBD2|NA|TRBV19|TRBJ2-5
CASSRTSGQETQYF
TGTGCCAGTAGTCGGACTAGCGGCCAAGAGACCCAGTACTTC
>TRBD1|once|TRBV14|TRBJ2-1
CASSLRTGSYNEQFF
TGTGCCAGCAGCCTTCGGACAGGTTCCTACAATGAGCAGTTCTTC
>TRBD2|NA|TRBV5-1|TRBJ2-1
CASSLAASGYNEQFF
TGCGCCAGCAGCTTGGCAGCTAGCGGGTACAATGAGCAGTTCTTC
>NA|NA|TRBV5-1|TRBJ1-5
CASSPEGWGNQPQHF
TGCGCCAGCAGCCCGGAGGGATGGGGAAATCAGCCCCAGCATTTT
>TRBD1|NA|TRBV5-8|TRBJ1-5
CASSRDRGQVQPQHF
TGTGCCAGCAGCCGGGACAGGGGGCAGGTTCAGCCCCAGCATTTT
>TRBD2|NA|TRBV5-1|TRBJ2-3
CASSLVPVAGSASTDTQYF
TGCGCCAGCAGCTTAGTCCCAGTAGCGGGATCTGCTAGCACAGATACGCAGTATTTT
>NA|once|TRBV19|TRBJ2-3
CASSRTDTQYF
TGTGCCAGTAGTCGCACAGATACGCAGTATTTT
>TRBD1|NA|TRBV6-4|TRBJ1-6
CASSDARTGGGNSPLHF
TGTGCCAGCAGTGACGCGAGGACAGGGGGAGGTAATTCACCCCTCCACTTT
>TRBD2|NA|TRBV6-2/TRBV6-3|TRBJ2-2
CASRPGGRAGELFF
TGTGCCAGCCGCCCGGGCGGGAGGGCCGGGGAGCTGTTTTTT
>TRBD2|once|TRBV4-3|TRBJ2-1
CASSQDVAGGPSSSYNEQFF
TGCGCCAGCAGCCAAGATGTAGCGGGAGGACCCTCAAGCTCCTACAATGAGCAGTTCTTC
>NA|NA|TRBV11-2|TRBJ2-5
CASSWRHQETQYF
TGTGCCAGCAGCTGGCGGCACCAAGAGACCCAGTACTTC
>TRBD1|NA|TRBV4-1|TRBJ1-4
CASSRGPGQGNEKLFF
TGCGCCAGCAGCCGAGGTCCGGGACAGGGAAATGAAAAACTGTTTTTT
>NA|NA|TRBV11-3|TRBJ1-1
CASSLVPPGQAFF
TGTGCCAGCAGCTTAGTACCACCCGGACAAGCTTTCTTT
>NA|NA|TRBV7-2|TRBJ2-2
CASSANAVNTGELFF
TGTGCCAGCAGCGCGAACGCGGTGAACACCGGGGAGCTGTTTTTT
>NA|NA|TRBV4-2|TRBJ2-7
CASSQDMGDSYEQYF
TGTGCCAGCAGCCAAGATATGGGGGACTCCTACGAGCAGTACTTC
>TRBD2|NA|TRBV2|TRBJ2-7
CASSVTSGYEQYF
TGTGCCAGCAGTGTTACTAGCGGATACGAGCAGTACTTC
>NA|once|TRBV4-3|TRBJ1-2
CASSQDMGGPGYTF
TGCGCCAGCAGCCAAGATATGGGGGGCCCGGGCTACACCTTC
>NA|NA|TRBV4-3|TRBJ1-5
CASSQALGDGRPQHF
TGCGCCAGCAGCCAAGCGTTGGGGGATGGTCGGCCCCAGCATTTT
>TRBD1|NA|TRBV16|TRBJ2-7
CASSPSLDRSYEQYF
TGTGCCAGCAGCCCTTCTCTGGACAGGTCCTACGAGCAGTACTTC
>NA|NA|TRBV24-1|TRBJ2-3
CATSGRVAETTDTQYF
TGTGCCACCAGTGGGAGGGTGGCAGAGACGACAGATACGCAGTATTTT
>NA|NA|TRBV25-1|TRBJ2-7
CASSDGPNVSADEQYF
TGTGCCAGCAGTGACGGGCCTAATGTTTCGGCGGACGAGCAGTACTTC
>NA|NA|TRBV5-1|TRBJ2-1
CASSSVMTGEQFF
TGCGCCAGCAGCTCTGTTATGACGGGTGAGCAGTTCTTC
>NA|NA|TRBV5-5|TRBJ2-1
CASSFREPSYNEQFF
TGTGCCAGCAGCTTTCGGGAACCCTCCTACAATGAGCAGTTCTTC
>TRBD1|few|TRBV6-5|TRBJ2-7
CASSITGTGAYEQYF
TGTGCCAGCAGTATTACCGGGACAGGAGCCTACGAGCAGTACTTC
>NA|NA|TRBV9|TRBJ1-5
CASSPAMGQPQHF
TGTGCCAGCAGCCCGGCAATGGGTCAGCCCCAGCATTTT
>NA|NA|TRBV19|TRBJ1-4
CASSTPREGSNEKLFF
TGTGCCAGTAGTACCCCGAGGGAAGGAAGTAATGAAAAACTGTTTTTT
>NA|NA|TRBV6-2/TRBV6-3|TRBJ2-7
CASSYQASSEQYF
TGTGCCAGCAGTTACCAGGCTTCCAGCGAGCAGTACTTC
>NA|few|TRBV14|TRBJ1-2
CASSQVWASGYTF
TGTGCCAGCAGCCAAGTCTGGGCGTCCGGCTACACCTTC
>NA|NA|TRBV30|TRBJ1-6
CAWSVPATGYNSPLHF
TGTGCCTGGAGTGTACCGGCGACAGGATATAATTCACCCCTCCACTTT
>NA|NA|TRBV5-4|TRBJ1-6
CASSFGQGGNSPLHF
TGTGCCAGCAGCTTCGGCCAGGGAGGGAATTCACCCCTCCACTTT
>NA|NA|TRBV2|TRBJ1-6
CASSEGQSGNSPLHF
TGTGCCAGCAGTGAAGGGCAGTCTGGTAACTCACCCCTCCACTTT
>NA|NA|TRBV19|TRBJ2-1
CASSKFAGKNEQFF
TGTGCCAGTAGTAAGTTCGCGGGGAAGAATGAGCAGTTCTTC
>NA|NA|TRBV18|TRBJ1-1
CASSPPAGRGEAFF
TGTGCCAGCTCACCACCCGCAGGGAGAGGTGAAGCTTTCTTT
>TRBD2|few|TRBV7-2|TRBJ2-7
CASSPSTMASGSYEQYF
TGTGCCAGCAGCCCTAGTACTATGGCTAGCGGGAGTTACGAGCAGTACTTC
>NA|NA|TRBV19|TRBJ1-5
CASSVGLGINQPQHF
TGTGCCAGTAGTGTGGGACTCGGAATTAATCAGCCCCAGCATTTT
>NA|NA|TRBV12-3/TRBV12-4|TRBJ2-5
CASSFFRGETQYF
TGTGCCAGCAGCTTCTTTAGGGGGGAGACCCAGTACTTC
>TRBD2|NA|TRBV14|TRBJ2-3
CASSRLAGVRDTQYF
TGTGCCAGCAGCCGACTAGCGGGAGTAAGAGATACGCAGTATTTT
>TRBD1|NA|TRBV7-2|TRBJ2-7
CASSPDRGPYEQYF
TGTGCCAGCAGCCCGGACAGGGGCCCTTACGAGCAGTACTTC
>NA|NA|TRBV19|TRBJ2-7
CASSIAEGSYEQYF
TGTGCCAGTAGTATAGCGGAGGGTTCCTACGAGCAGTACTTC